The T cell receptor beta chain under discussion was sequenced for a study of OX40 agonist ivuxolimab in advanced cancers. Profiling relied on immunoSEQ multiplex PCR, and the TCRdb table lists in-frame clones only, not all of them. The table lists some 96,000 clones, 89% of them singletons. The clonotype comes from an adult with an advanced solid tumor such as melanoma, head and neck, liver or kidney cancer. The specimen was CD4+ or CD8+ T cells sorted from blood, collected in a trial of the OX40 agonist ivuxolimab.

The CDR3 region is CASRFHRNQPQHF. The DNA for the CDR3 is TGTGCCAGTAGGTTTCATAGGAATCAGCCCCAGCATTTT. This sequence joins TRBV5-3 and TRBJ1-5; unclear D gene. TRBV5-3 carries the ORF label, with uncertain function. Between the trimmed V and J ends, which lost 8 bases and 4 bases, there was a span of 13 bases. The CDR3 is made up of 13 amino acids.